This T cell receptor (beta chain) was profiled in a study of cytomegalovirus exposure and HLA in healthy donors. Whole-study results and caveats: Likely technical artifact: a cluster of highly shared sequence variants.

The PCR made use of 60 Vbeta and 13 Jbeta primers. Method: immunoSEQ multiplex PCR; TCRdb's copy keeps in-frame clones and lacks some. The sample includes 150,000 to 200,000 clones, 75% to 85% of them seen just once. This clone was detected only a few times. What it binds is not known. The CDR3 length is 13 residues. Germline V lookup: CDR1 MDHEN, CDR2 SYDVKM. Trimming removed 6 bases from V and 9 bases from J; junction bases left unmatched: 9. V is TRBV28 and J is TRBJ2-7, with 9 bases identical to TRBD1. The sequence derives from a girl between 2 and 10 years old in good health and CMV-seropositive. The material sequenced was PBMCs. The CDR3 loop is CASRPGQGWRQYF. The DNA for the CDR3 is TGTGCCAGCAGACCGGGACAGGGCTGGAGGCAGTACTTC. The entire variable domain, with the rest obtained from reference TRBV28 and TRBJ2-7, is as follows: DVKVTQSSRYLVKRTGEKVFLECVQDMDHENMFWYRQDPGLGLRLIYFSYDVKMKEKGDIPEGYSVSREKKERFSLILESASTNQTSMYLCASRPGQGWRQYFGPGTRLTVT.